Sequencing of this T cell receptor (beta chain) was carried out in a study of breast tumors, draining lymph nodes, adjacent tissues. This CDR3 has 12 residues. CDR1 SQVTM and CDR2 ANQGSEA come from the germline V gene. V shed 6 bases, J shed 4 bases, and the junction held 3 bases outside the gene matches. MiXCR, applied by TCRdb to the multiplex PCR reads, yields one record per CDR3 protein. The profile shows approximately 28,000 distinct CDR3 sequences, approximately 57% of them singletons. Study findings and constraints: That most tumor T cells come from lymph nodes remained unproven. Findings are consistent with lymph node origin and intratumoral expansion of most tumor T cells. Tumors had less TCR diversity than lymph nodes, more than nontumor tissue. Compared with basal-like, luminal-like tumors shared significantly more repertoire with nontumor tissue.

As regards this clonotype: The target antigen is unknown.

What was sequenced was breast tumor tissue. This TCR came from a female donor with breast cancer. Some clones in this sample may be carry-over from other donors' samples. V gene TRBV29-1 combines with J gene TRBJ2-1, with 7 bases aligning to TRBD1. The CDR3 loop reads CSVVTGYNEQFF. The CDR3 nucleotides are TGCAGCGTCGTGACAGGGTACAATGAGCAGTTCTTC.